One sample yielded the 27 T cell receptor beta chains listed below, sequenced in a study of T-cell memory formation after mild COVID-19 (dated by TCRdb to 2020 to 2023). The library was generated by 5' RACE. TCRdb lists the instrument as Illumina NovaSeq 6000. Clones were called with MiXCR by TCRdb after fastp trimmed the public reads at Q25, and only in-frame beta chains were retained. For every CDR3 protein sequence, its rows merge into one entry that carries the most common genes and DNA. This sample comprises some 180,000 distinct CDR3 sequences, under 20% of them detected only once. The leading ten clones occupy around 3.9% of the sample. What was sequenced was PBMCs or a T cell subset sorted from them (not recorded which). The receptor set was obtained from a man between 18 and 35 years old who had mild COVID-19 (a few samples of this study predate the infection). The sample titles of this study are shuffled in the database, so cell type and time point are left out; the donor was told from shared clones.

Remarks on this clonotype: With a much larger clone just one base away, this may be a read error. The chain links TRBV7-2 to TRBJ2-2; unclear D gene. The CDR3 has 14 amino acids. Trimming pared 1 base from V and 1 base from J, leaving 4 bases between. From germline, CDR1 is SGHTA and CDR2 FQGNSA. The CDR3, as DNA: TGTGCCAGCAGCTTAGGCAGGAACACCGGGGAGCTGTTTTTT. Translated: CASSLGRNTGELFF.

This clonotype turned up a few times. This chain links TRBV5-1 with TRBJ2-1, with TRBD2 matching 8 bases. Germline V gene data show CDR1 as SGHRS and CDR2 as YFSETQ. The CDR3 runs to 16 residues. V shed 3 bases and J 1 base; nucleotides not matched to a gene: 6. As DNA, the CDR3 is TGCGCCAGCAGCTCACAGGGACTAGGATCCTACAATGAGCAGTTCTTC. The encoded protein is CASSSQGLGSYNEQFF.

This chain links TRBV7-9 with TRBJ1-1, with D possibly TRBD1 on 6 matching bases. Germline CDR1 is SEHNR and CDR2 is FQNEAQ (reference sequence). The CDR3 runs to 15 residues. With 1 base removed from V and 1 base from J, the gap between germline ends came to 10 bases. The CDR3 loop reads CASSLGGQRNTEAFF. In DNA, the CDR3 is TGTGCCAGCAGCTTAGGAGGACAGAGGAACACTGAAGCTTTCTTT.

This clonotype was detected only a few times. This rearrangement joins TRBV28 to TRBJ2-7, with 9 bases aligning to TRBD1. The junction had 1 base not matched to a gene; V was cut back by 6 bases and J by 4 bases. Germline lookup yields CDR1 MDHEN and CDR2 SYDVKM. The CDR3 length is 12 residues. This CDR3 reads CASRDRGYEQYV. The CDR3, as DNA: TGTGCCAGCAGGGACAGGGGTTACGAGCAGTACGTC.

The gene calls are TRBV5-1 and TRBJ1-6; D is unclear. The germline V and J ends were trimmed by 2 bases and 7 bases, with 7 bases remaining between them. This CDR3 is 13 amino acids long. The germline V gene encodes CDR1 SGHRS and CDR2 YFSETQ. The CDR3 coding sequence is TGCGCCAGCAGCTTCGACACCAATTCACCCCTCCACTTT. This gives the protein CASSFDTNSPLHF.

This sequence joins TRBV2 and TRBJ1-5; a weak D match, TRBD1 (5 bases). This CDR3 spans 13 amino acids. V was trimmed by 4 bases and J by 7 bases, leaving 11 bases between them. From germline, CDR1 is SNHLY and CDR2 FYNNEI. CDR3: CASSGGIGQPQHF. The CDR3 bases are TGTGCCAGCAGTGGGGGGATCGGGCAGCCCCAGCATTTT.

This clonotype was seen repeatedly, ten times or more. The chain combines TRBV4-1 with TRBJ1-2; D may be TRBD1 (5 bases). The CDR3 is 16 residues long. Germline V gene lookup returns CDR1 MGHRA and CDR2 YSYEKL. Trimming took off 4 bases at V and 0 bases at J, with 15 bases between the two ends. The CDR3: CASSRNPGPTNYGYTF. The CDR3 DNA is TGCGCCAGCAGCCGTAACCCAGGGCCAACTAACTATGGCTACACCTTC.

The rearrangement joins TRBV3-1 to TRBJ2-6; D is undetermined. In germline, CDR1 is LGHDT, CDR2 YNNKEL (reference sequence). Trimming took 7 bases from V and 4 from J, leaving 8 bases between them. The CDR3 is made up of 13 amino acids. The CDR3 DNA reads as TGTGCCAGCACGAGATACGGGGCCAACGTCCTGACTTTC. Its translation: CASTRYGANVLTF.

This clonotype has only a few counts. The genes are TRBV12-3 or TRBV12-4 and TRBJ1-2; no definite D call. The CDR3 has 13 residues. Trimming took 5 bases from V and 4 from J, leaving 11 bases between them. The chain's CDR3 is CASSPDRFYGYTF. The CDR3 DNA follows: TGTGCCAGCAGTCCCGACCGGTTCTATGGCTACACCTTC.

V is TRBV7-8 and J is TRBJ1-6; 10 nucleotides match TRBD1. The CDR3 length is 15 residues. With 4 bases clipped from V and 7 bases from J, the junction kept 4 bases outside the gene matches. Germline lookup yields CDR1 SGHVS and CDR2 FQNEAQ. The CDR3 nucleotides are TGTGCCAGCAGCTCCCTGACAGGGGGCAATTCACCCCTCCACTTT. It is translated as CASSSLTGGNSPLHF.

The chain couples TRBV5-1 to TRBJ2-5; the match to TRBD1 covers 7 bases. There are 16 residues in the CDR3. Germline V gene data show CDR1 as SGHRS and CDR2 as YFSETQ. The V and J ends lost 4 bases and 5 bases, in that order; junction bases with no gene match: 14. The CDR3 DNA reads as TGCGCCAGCAGCGTCGCAGGGGAGATACAGGGGGAGACCCAGTACTTC. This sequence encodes CASSVAGEIQGETQYF.

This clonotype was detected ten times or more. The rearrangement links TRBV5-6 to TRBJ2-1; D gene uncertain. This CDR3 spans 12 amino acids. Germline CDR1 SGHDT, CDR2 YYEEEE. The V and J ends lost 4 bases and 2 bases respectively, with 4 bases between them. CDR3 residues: CASSHTYNEQFF. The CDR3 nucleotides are TGTGCCAGCAGCCATACCTACAATGAGCAGTTCTTC.

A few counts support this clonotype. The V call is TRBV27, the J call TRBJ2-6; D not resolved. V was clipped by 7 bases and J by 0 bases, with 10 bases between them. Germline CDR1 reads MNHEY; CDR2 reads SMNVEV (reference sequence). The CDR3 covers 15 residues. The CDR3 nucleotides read TGTGCCAGCACCAGACTGAGCTCTGGGGCCAACGTCCTGACTTTC. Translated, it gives CASTRLSSGANVLTF.

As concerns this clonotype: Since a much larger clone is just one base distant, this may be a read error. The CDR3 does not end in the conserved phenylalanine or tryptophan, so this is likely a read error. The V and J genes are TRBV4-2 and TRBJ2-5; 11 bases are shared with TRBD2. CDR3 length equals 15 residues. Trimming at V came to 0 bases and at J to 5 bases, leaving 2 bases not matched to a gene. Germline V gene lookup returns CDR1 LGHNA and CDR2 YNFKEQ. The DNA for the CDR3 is TGTGCCAGCAGCCAAGAGGCTAGCGGGGGGGAGACCCAGTACATC. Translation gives CASSQEASGGETQYI.

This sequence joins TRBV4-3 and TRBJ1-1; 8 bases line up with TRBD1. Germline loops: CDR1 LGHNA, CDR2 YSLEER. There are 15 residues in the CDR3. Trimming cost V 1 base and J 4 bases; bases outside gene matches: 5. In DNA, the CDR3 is TGCGCCAGCAGCCAAGCCCAGGGGGCAGGCACTGAAGCTTTCTTT. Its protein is CASSQAQGAGTEAFF.

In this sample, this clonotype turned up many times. CDR3 residues: CASSPGTDTDTQYF. The CDR3 bases are TGCGCCAGCAGCCCGGGGACCGACACAGATACGCAGTATTTT. The chain has TRBV5-1 and TRBJ2-3; possibly TRBD1 or TRBD2 for D (5 bases each). Trimming cost V 4 bases and J 2 bases, with 11 bases left between them. CDR1 is SGHRS, CDR2 YFSETQ, per germline. The CDR3 length is 14 residues.

The CDR3 nucleotides are TGTGCCAGCAGCTCCGCAGGACAGGGGGGGACTGAAGCTTTCTTT. It codes for CASSSAGQGGTEAFF. The V gene is TRBV5-6, the J gene TRBJ1-1; the match to TRBD1 covers 10 bases. The V segment lost 3 bases and the J segment 5 bases; nucleotides outside the gene matches: 7. The CDR3 runs to 15 residues. Germline CDR1 is SGHDT and CDR2 is YYEEEE.

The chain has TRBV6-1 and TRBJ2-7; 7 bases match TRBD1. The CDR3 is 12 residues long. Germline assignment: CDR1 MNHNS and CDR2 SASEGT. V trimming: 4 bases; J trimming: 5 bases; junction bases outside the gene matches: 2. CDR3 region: CASSVGGDEQYF. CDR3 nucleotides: TGTGCCAGCAGTGTAGGGGGCGACGAGCAGTACTTC.

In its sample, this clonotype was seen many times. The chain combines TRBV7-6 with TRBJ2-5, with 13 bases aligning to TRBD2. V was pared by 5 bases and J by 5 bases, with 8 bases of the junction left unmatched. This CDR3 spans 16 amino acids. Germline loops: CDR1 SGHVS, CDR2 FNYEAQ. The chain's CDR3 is CASSLLGTSGIETQYF. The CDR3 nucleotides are TGTGCCAGCAGCCTTCTAGGGACTAGCGGGATCGAGACCCAGTACTTC.

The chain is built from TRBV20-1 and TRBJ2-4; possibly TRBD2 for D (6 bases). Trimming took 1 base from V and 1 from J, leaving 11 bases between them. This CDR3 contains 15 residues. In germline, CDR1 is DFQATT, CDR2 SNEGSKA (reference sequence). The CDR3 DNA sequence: TGCAGTGCTAGAGGGAAGGGGAGGGCCAAAAACATTCAGTACTTC. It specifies CSARGKGRAKNIQYF.

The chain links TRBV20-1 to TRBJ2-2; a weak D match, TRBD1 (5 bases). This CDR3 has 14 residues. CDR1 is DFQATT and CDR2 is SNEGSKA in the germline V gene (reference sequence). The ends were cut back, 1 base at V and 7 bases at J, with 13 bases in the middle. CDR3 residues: CSARAAGLGGELFF. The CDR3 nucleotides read TGCAGTGCTAGAGCTGCAGGGTTAGGCGGGGAGCTGTTTTTT.

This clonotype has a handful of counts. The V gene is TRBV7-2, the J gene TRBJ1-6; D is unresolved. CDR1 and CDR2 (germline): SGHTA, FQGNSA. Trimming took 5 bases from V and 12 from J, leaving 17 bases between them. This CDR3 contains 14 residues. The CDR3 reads CASSNRDPQLPLHF. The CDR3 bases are TGTGCCAGCAGCAACCGGGATCCGCAATTACCCCTCCACTTT.

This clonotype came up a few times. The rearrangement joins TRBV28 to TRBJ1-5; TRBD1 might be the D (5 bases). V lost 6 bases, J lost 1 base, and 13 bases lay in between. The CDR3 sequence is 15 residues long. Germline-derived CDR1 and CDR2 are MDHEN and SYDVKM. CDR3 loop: CASRAPGSSNQPQHF. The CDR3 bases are TGTGCCAGCAGGGCCCCAGGGAGCAGCAATCAGCCCCAGCATTTT.

CDR3: CASSPGLGSYEQYF. CDR3 DNA: TGCGCCAGCAGCCCGGGTTTGGGTTCCTACGAGCAGTACTTC. This chain joins TRBV5-1 and TRBJ2-7; D unresolved. V lost 4 bases to trimming and J lost 1 base, with 12 bases between them. This CDR3 comprises 14 residues. Germline CDR1 is SGHRS and CDR2 is YFSETQ.

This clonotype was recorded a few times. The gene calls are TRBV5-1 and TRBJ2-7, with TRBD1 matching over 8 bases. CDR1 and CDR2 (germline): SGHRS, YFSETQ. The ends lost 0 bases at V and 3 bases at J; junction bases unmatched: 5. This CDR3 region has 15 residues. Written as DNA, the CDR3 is TGCGCCAGCAGCTTGGTAGCACAGGGGGGCTACGAGCAGTACTTC. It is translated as CASSLVAQGGYEQYF. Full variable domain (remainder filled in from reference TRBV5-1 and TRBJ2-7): KAGVTQTPRYLIKTRGQQVTLSCSPISGHRSVSWYQQTPGQGLQFLFEYFSETQRNKGNFPGRFSGRQFSNSRSEMNVSTLELGDSALYLCASSLVAQGGYEQYFGPGTRLTVT.

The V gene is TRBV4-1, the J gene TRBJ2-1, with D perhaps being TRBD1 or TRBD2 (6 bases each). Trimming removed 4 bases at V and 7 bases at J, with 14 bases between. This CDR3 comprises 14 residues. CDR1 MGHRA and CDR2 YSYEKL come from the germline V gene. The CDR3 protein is CASSPGHSGNEQFF. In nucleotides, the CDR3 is TGCGCCAGCAGCCCGGGACACAGCGGGAATGAGCAGTTCTTC.

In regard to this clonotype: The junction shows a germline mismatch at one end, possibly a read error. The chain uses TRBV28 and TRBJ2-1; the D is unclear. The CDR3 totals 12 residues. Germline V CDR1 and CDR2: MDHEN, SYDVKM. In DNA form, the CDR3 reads TGTGCCAGCATGGTCTCCTCCAATGAGCAGTTCTTC. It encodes CASMVSSNEQFF.